Shown below are 23 T cell receptor beta chains from a single sample sequenced in a study of tumor and adjacent non-tumor tissue in lung cancer. A modified ARM-PCR protocol with three rounds of nested PCR amplified TCRbeta. TCRdb re-called the multiplex PCR reads through MiXCR, storing one row per CDR3 protein. The sample shows 200,000 or so distinct CDR3 sequences, 70% to 75% of them seen only once. No cell sorting was done before RNA was extracted from the tissue. Input material: lung tumor tissue. These receptors were obtained from a man in his 60s with non-small cell lung cancer.

This clonotype was seen many times. The chain employs TRBV20-1 and TRBJ2-5; 8 positions agree with TRBD1. CDR1 and CDR2 from the germline V gene are DFQATT and SNEGSKA (reference sequence). The CDR3 contains 12 residues. V lost 6 bases to trimming and J lost 5 bases; unmatched junction nucleotides: 5. CDR3 loop: CSARQGKETQYF. CDR3 DNA: TGCAGTGCGAGACAGGGGAAGGAGACCCAGTACTTC.

J is TRBJ1-2 and V is TRBV6-4; possibly TRBD1 for D (5 bases). Germline V gene lookup returns CDR1 MRHNA and CDR2 SNTAGT. The CDR3 spans 15 residues. Trimming took 0 bases from V and 7 from J, leaving 15 bases between them. DNA for the CDR3: TGTGCCAGCAGTGACTCGAGCGGGGGAGCGGGTGGCTACACCTTC. Amino acid sequence: CASSDSSGGAGGYTF.

The J gene is TRBJ2-2, the V gene TRBV5-4, with D perhaps TRBD2 (5 bases). V lost 0 bases to trimming and J lost 16 bases, with 16 bases between them. CDR1 SGHNT and CDR2 YYREEE come from the germline V gene (reference sequence). CDR3 length equals 13 residues. The CDR3 loop reads CASSLATSGKPFF. CDR3 sequence (DNA): TGTGCCAGCAGCTTGGCCACATCCGGGAAGCCGTTTTTT.

The sample holds one count of this clonotype. The chain recombines TRBV20-1 with TRBJ1-5; the D gene is possibly TRBD1 (6 bases). The CDR3 covers 14 residues. Trimming cost V 4 bases and J 5 bases, with 15 bases left between them. Per the germline V gene, CDR1 is DFQATT and CDR2 is SNEGSKA (reference sequence). The DNA of the CDR3 is TGCAGTGCTACGTCCGGGACACTTTATCAGCCCCAGCATTTT. Protein product: CSATSGTLYQPQHF.

Comments on this clonotype: The conserved phenylalanine or tryptophan is not found at the CDR3 terminus, so this likely reflects a read error. The chain has TRBV11-2 and TRBJ2-5; D remains ambiguous. This CDR3 has 12 amino acids. Germline V gene lookup returns CDR1 SGHAT and CDR2 FQNNGV. The V and J ends lost 5 bases and 5 bases respectively, with 9 bases between them. The DNA for the CDR3 is TGTGCCAGCAGCCTCGGTGAGGAGACCCAGTACTCC. It is translated as CASSLGEETQYS.

A word on this clonotype: This could be a read error, since a much larger clone is one nucleotide away. This chain links TRBV11-3 with TRBJ2-4; maybe TRBD2 (5 bases). The V and J ends lost 7 bases and 8 bases respectively, with 12 bases between them. This CDR3 is 12 amino acids long. Per the germline V gene, CDR1 is SGHNT and CDR2 is YENEEA. The CDR3 protein is CASNTNGDIQYF. The CDR3, as DNA: TGTGCCAGCAACACAAACGGGGACATTCAGTACTTC. Complete variable domain (other parts from reference TRBV11-3 and TRBJ2-4): EAGVVQSPRYKIIEKKQPVAFWCNPISGHNTLYWYLQNLGQGPELLIRYENEEAVDDSQLPKDRFSAERLKGVDSTLKIQPAELGDSAVYLCASNTNGDIQYFGAGTRLSVL.

In regard to this clonotype: This sequence may be a read error, since a much larger clone differs from it by one base. The chain couples TRBV6-5 to TRBJ2-2; D remains ambiguous. The CDR3 consists of 15 residues. CDR1 and CDR2 (germline): MNHEY, SVGAGI. DNA for the CDR3: TGTGCCAACAGTTACGGTTTAGCGAACACCGGGGAGCTGTTTTTT. Protein product: CANSYGLANTGELFF.

Turning to this clonotype: Its ends do not fully match the called genes, so a read error is possible. The V gene is TRBV7-9, the J gene TRBJ1-6; D not certain. The CDR3 sequence is 13 residues long. CDR1 is SEHNR, CDR2 FQNEAQ, per germline (reference sequence). CDR3 sequence: CTSSLGHNSPLHF. The CDR3 DNA reads as TGTACCAGCAGCTTGGGCCATAATTCACCCCTCCACTTT.

The chain employs TRBV4-3 and TRBJ1-4; D may be TRBD1 (6 bases). Germline lookup yields CDR1 LGHNA and CDR2 YSLEER. The ends were cut back, 6 bases at V and 7 bases at J, with 21 bases in the middle. The CDR3 covers 16 residues. CDR3 region: CASSHEGPGVVEKLFF. CDR3 DNA sequence: TGCGCCAGCAGTCACGAGGGCCCAGGGGTCGTTGAAAAACTGTTTTTT.

The chain links TRBV20-1 to TRBJ2-7; D is undetermined. Gene TRBJ2-1 matches the end of the DNA better, so the J call may be wrong. Germline assignment: CDR1 DFQATT and CDR2 SNEGSKA (reference sequence). This CDR3 region has 13 residues. The CDR3 DNA sequence: TGCAGTGCTAGAGATTTGGTTTCCTACGAGCAGTTCTTC. Protein: CSARDLVSYEQFF.

This rearrangement joins TRBV6-2 or TRBV6-3 to TRBJ1-5, with TRBD1 identical over 12 bases. The trim removed 2 bases at V and 3 bases at J, leaving 14 bases unmatched. From germline, CDR1 is MNHEY and CDR2 SVGEGT. The CDR3 sequence is 20 residues long. This CDR3 reads CASSYPTGTGGIRVNQPQHF. CDR3 in DNA: TGTGCCAGCAGTTACCCCACCGGGACAGGGGGCATTAGGGTCAATCAGCCCCAGCATTTT.

The rearrangement joins TRBV30 to TRBJ2-3; D call uncertain. Trimming shortened V by 6 bases and J by 5 bases, and 15 bases separated the two germline ends. Per the germline V gene, CDR1 is GTSNPN and CDR2 is SVGIG (reference sequence). The CDR3 sequence is 13 residues long. CDR3 sequence (DNA): TGTGCCTGTAGTAAAGGTGGCAGAGATACGCAGTATTTT. Residues: CACSKGGRDTQYF.

For this clonotype: It is likely a read error, because the conserved phenylalanine at the end of the CDR3 is missing. The genes are TRBV30 and TRBJ2-6, with a tentative D call TRBD1 (6 bases). Trimming removed 3 bases from V and 0 bases from J, with 15 bases in between. The germline gives CDR1 GTSNPN, CDR2 SVGIG (reference sequence). The CDR3 spans 17 residues. The chain's CDR3 is CAWSPGTSPSGANVLTS. The DNA of the CDR3 is TGTGCCTGGAGCCCCGGGACATCCCCCTCTGGGGCCAACGTCCTGACTTCC.

Turning to this clonotype: The junction differs from germline at one of its ends, possibly a read error. The chain has TRBV6-1 and TRBJ1-5; D might be TRBD1 (5 bases). CDR1 MNHNS and CDR2 SASEGT come from the germline V gene. CDR3 length equals 13 residues. The CDR3 DNA is TGTGTCAGCAGGGCGGTCCTCAATGAGCCCCAGCATTTT. Its translation: CVSRAVLNEPQHF.

The chain uses TRBV5-4 and TRBJ2-7; D might be TRBD1 or TRBD2, each matching 5 bases. The CDR3 contains 15 residues. With 4 bases removed from V and 3 bases from J, the gap between germline ends came to 17 bases. Germline CDR1 and CDR2: SGHNT and YYREEE (reference sequence). The CDR3 is CASSLDGGGVYEQYF. Here the CDR3 DNA reads TGTGCCAGCAGCCTGGACGGTGGGGGTGTCTACGAGCAGTACTTC.

CDR3 amino acids: CASSPCGTGEYYGYTF. CDR3 DNA sequence: TGCGCCAGCAGCCCCTGTGGAACAGGGGAGTACTATGGCTACACCTTC. The V and J genes are TRBV4-1 and TRBJ1-2; 7 bases are shared with TRBD1. Germline loops: CDR1 MGHRA, CDR2 YSYEKL. The ends lost 4 bases at V and 3 bases at J; junction bases unmatched: 11. This CDR3 has 16 amino acids.

The chain recombines TRBV12-3 or TRBV12-4 with TRBJ2-2, with TRBD2 matching over 8 bases. Unmatched junction bases numbered 21, after V lost 6 bases and J lost 15 bases. The CDR3 spans 16 residues. Here the CDR3 reads CASSPSGTRASPGMFF. CDR3 in DNA: TGTGCCAGCAGCCCCTCCGGGACTAGAGCCTCCCCAGGGATGTTTTTT.

Of note for this clonotype: One end of the junction fails to match germline, which may point to a read error. This sequence joins TRBV11-1 and TRBJ2-5, with D tentatively TRBD2 (6 bases). The CDR3 is 18 amino acids. Looked up from germline, CDR1 is SGHAT and CDR2 is FQDESV (reference sequence). As DNA, the CDR3 is TGTGCCAGCAGCTCCCGGGAACCTCAGACTGCCCGAGGAGGGACCCAGTACTTT. Translation: CASSSREPQTARGGTQYF.

To note about this clonotype: This may be a read error: a much more frequent sequence differs by one nucleotide. This chain connects TRBV4-1 to TRBJ1-4; no firm D call. CDR1 MGHRA and CDR2 YSYEKL come from the germline V gene. Between the trimmed V and J ends, which lost 7 bases and 7 bases, there was a span of 13 bases. The CDR3 is 13 residues long. CDR3 in amino acids: CASNSLFGEKLFF. The CDR3 region has the DNA TGCGCCAGCAACTCCTTATTTGGTGAAAAACTGTTTTTT.

On this clonotype: The missing conserved phenylalanine or tryptophan at the end of this CDR3 makes a read error likely. V and J are TRBV4-3 and TRBJ1-4, with D possibly TRBD1 on 5 matching bases. The germline gives CDR1 LGHNA, CDR2 YSLEER. The CDR3 is made up of 18 amino acids. Between the trimmed V and J ends, which lost 0 bases and 7 bases, there was a span of 21 bases. CDR3 bases: TGCGCCAGCAGCCAAGAAGTTGCCGGGGGGGGTCAGGCTGAAAAACTGTTTGTC. This codes for CASSQEVAGGGQAEKLFV.

On this clonotype: One end of the junction is discordant with germline, which a read error may explain. V and J are TRBV28 and TRBJ2-5, with D perhaps TRBD2 (6 bases). The J call may be incorrect, as the DNA end agrees better with TRBJ2-1. CDR3 length equals 15 residues. From germline, CDR1 is MDHEN and CDR2 SYDVKM. CDR3 protein: CTSSLDDSGYNEQFF. CDR3 nucleotide sequence: TGTACCAGCAGTTTGGATGATAGCGGATACAATGAGCAGTTCTTC.

With regard to this clonotype: At one end the junction does not follow the germline gene, possibly because of a read error. J is TRBJ2-1 and V is TRBV5-1; D is possibly TRBD2 (6 bases). Germline loops: CDR1 SGHRS, CDR2 YFSETQ. CDR3 length equals 15 residues. The CDR3 DNA follows: TGCGCCAACAGCTTGTGGGCTAGCGAGGGAGATGAGCAGTTCTTC. Its protein product is CANSLWASEGDEQFF.

The rearrangement uses TRBV6-2 or TRBV6-3 and TRBJ1-6; D ambiguous. V lost 7 bases and J lost 11, with 18 bases in between. CDR1 MNHEY and CDR2 SVGEGT come from the germline V gene. This CDR3 contains 14 residues. The CDR3 DNA sequence: TGTGCCAGCAAAGCGGTGCAACCTCCGGCACCCCTCCACTTT. It encodes CASKAVQPPAPLHF.